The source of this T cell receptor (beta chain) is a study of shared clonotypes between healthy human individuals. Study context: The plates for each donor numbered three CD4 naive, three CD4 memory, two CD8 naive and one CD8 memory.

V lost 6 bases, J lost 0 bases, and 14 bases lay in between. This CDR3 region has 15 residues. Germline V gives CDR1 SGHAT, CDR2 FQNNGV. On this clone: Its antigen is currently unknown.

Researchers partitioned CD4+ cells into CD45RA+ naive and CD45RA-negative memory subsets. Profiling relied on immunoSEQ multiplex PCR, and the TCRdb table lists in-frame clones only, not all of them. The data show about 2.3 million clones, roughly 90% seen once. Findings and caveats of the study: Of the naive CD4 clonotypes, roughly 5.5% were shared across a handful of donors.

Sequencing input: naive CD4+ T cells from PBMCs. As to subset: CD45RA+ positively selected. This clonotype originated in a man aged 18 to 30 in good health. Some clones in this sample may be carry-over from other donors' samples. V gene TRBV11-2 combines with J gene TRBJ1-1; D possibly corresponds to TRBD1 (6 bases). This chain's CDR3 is CASRSPGHMNTEAFF. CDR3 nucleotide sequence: TGTGCCAGCAGATCGCCGGGACATATGAACACTGAAGCTTTCTTT.